The 13 T cell receptor beta chains reported below all come from one sample, sequenced in a study of T cell responses to AZD1222 COVID-19 vaccine. The data were produced by immunoSEQ multiplex PCR, yet TCRdb's version contains in-frame clones alone and is incomplete. In the table there are around 120,000 clones, roughly 84% of which are singletons. The sequences come from peripheral blood, collected 28 days after the second AZD1222 dose. These receptors originate from an adult who received the AZD1222 COVID-19 vaccine.

There are a few counts of this clone. The chain combines TRBV27 with TRBJ1-5; D may be TRBD1 (6 bases). Looked up from germline, CDR1 is MNHEY and CDR2 is SMNVEV (reference sequence). Trimming stripped 6 bases from V and 5 bases from J, with 14 bases between. This CDR3 has 14 residues. CDR3 sequence: CASRAQGAHQPQHF. Written as DNA, the CDR3 is TGTGCCAGCAGGGCACAGGGAGCCCATCAGCCCCAGCATTTT.

The chain links TRBV5-1 to TRBJ2-1, with D possibly being TRBD1 (6 bases). Germline CDR1 and CDR2: SGHRS and YFSETQ. The CDR3 is 14 residues long. Trimming pared 1 base from V and 5 bases from J, leaving 10 bases between. The CDR3 here is CASSLWGRNNEQFF. The DNA of the CDR3 is TGCGCCAGCAGCTTGTGGGGGCGCAACAATGAGCAGTTCTTC. Full variable domain (remainder filled in from reference TRBV5-1 and TRBJ2-1): KAGVTQTPRYLIKTRGQQVTLSCSPISGHRSVSWYQQTPGQGLQFLFEYFSETQRNKGNFPGRFSGRQFSNSRSEMNVSTLELGDSALYLCASSLWGRNNEQFFGPGTRLTVL.

In DNA form, the CDR3 reads TGTGCCAGCAGTTTAACAGGCCCCACAGATACGCAGTATTTT. Its translation: CASSLTGPTDTQYF. The J gene is TRBJ2-3, the V gene TRBV6-2 or TRBV6-3; tentatively, D is TRBD1 (5 bases). Germline V gene sequence: CDR1 MNHEY, CDR2 SVGEGT. The CDR3 has 14 residues. Trimming took off 4 bases at V and 2 bases at J, with 10 bases between the two ends.

The rearrangement uses TRBV27 and TRBJ2-7; D is ambiguous. The germline V gene encodes CDR1 MNHEY and CDR2 SMNVEV (reference sequence). Trimming cost V 6 bases and J 1 base, with 16 bases left between them. The CDR3 totals 15 residues. The CDR3 DNA reads TGTGCCAGCAGGCGGACGCCGGGCCAGTCCTACGAGCAGTACTTC. This translates into CASRRTPGQSYEQYF.

The gene calls are TRBV6-5 and TRBJ1-3, with a tentative D call TRBD1 (5 bases). Germline values: CDR1 MNHEY, CDR2 SVGAGI. Trimming stripped 0 bases from V and 2 bases from J, with 11 bases between. CDR3 length: 16 residues. The CDR3 sequence: CASSYSVAGPGNTIYF. The CDR3 region has the DNA TGTGCCAGCAGTTACTCGGTGGCAGGGCCTGGAAACACCATATATTTT.

This clone was detected only a few times. V is TRBV5-8 and J is TRBJ1-2, with D hard to call. The germline gives CDR1 SGHTS, CDR2 YDEGEE. V was trimmed by 4 bases and J by 0 bases, leaving 7 bases between them. This CDR3 has 13 amino acids. For the CDR3, the DNA is TGTGCCAGCAGCCGACCGACTAACTATGGCTACACCTTC. Amino acids: CASSRPTNYGYTF.

V and J are TRBV6-2 or TRBV6-3 and TRBJ2-5; D gene uncertain. This CDR3 is 13 amino acids long. From germline, CDR1 is MNHEY and CDR2 SVGEGT. Trimming stripped 4 bases from V and 2 bases from J, with 8 bases between. CDR3 amino acids: CASSLVRQETQYF. CDR3 DNA sequence: TGTGCCAGCAGTTTGGTCCGACAAGAGACCCAGTACTTC.

J is TRBJ2-7 and V is TRBV3-1 (or the pseudogene TRBV3-2); D tentatively fits TRBD1 or TRBD2 (5 bases each). The CDR3 runs to 16 residues. Between the trimmed V and J ends, which lost 0 bases and 2 bases, there was a span of 14 bases. Germline CDR1 and CDR2: LGHDT and YNNKEL (reference sequence). CDR3 nucleotides: TGTGCCAGCAGCCAAGATTGGACCCGGGGCCCCTACGAGCAGTACTTC. It specifies CASSQDWTRGPYEQYF.

This clone appeared a few times. The J gene is TRBJ1-2, the V gene TRBV19; 8 nucleotides align to TRBD1. V was pared by 1 base and J by 2 bases, with 3 bases of the junction left unmatched. Germline V gene sequence: CDR1 LNHDA, CDR2 SQIVND (reference sequence). This CDR3 has 15 amino acids. The CDR3 here is CASSIGRGPNYGYTF. Here the CDR3 DNA reads TGTGCCAGTAGTATAGGCAGGGGGCCCAACTATGGCTACACCTTC.

DNA for the CDR3: TGTGCCAGCAGCTCTGGACTAGCGGTTGAACAAGAGACCCAGTACTTC. This gives the protein CASSSGLAVEQETQYF. V is TRBV5-4 and J is TRBJ2-5; 10 nucleotides match TRBD2. The CDR3 runs to 16 residues. CDR1 and CDR2 from the germline V gene are SGHNT and YYREEE (reference sequence). Trimming removed 3 bases from V and 2 bases from J; junction bases left unmatched: 7.

The chain recombines TRBV19 with TRBJ1-5; a possible D gene is TRBD1 (5 bases). V shed 4 bases and J shed 5 bases, with 21 bases lying between them. Germline V gene sequence: CDR1 LNHDA, CDR2 SQIVND (reference sequence). CDR3 length equals 17 residues. In DNA, the CDR3 is TGTGCCAGTAGTACTCTACACTTGACAGAGGGGTATCAGCCCCAGCATTTT. Translated: CASSTLHLTEGYQPQHF.

The V and J genes are TRBV7-9 and TRBJ2-2; 12 nucleotides agree with TRBD1. The CDR3 totals 18 residues. The V segment lost 5 bases and the J segment 6 bases; nucleotides outside the gene matches: 13. Germline CDR1 and CDR2: SEHNR and FQNEAQ (reference sequence). Here the CDR3 reads CASSLTSGTGGDPGELFF. CDR3 nucleotides: TGTGCCAGCAGCCTTACCTCCGGGACAGGGGGCGATCCCGGGGAGCTGTTTTTT.

The chain carries TRBV19 and TRBJ1-2, with a tentative D call TRBD1 (6 bases). Germline CDR1 and CDR2: LNHDA and SQIVND (reference sequence). V was clipped by 4 bases and J by 3 bases, with 12 bases between them. This CDR3 has 14 residues. Written as DNA, the CDR3 is TGTGCCAGTAGTAATGACAGGCGATACTATGGCTACACCTTC. Its protein product is CASSNDRRYYGYTF.